Below, one T cell receptor beta chain is given with its context. The CDR3 runs 15 residues. V was clipped by 0 bases and J by 4 bases, with 13 bases between them. The germline V gene has CDR1 KGHSH and CDR2 LQKENI. Time point described: peripheral blood 6 weeks after treatment start. The sample is drawn from a study of PD-L1 blockade in urothelial cancer. Profiling relied on immunoSEQ multiplex PCR, and the TCRdb table lists in-frame clones only, not all of them. Of tens of thousands of clones listed, around nine tenths are singletons. The sample here was PBMCs, taken around atezolizumab (anti-PD-L1) treatment. The sequence derives from a man aged 60 to 75 with urothelial cancer. The J gene is TRBJ2-7, the V gene TRBV18; weak D call: TRBD2 (6 bases). The CDR3 here is CASSPPGRGRYEQYF. The CDR3 nucleotides are TGTGCCAGCTCACCACCGGGGCGGGGTCGGTACGAGCAGTACTTC.